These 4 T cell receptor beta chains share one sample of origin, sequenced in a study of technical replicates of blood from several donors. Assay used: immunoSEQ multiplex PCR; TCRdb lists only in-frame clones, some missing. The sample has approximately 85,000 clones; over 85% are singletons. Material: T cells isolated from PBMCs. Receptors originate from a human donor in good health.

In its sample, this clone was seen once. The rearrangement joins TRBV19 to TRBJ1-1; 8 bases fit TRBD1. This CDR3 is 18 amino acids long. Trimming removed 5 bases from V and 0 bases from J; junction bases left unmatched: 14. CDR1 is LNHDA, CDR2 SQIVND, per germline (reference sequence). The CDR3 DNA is TGTGCCAGTAGTTTGCCGGGACAGGAAAATCCGATGAACACTGAAGCTTTCTTT. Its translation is CASSLPGQENPMNTEAFF.

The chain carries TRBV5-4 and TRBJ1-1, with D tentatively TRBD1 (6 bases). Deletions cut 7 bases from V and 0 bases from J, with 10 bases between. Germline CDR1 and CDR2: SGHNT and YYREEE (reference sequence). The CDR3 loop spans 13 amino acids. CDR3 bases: TGTGCCAGCTCAGGGGCGCTGAACACTGAAGCTTTCTTT. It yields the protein CASSGALNTEAFF.

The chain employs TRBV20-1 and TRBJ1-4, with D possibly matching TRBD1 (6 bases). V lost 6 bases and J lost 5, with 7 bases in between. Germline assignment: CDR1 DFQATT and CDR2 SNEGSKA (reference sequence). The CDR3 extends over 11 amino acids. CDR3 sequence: CSAGGNEKLFF. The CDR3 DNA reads TGCAGTGCAGGGGGAAATGAAAAACTGTTTTTT.

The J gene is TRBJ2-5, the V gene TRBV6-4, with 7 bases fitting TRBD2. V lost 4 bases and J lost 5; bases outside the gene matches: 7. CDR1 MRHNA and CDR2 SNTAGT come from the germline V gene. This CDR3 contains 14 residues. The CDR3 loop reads CASSVAAGDETQYF. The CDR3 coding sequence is TGTGCCAGCAGTGTCGCTGCGGGGGATGAGACCCAGTACTTC.